These 5 T cell receptor beta chains share one sample of origin, sequenced in a study of blood T cell repertoires in COVID-19. The assay was immunoSEQ multiplex PCR, and TCRdb's table has in-frame clones only and misses some. Among about 480,000 clones listed, around 89% were seen once. The source material was PBMCs or T cells enriched from blood (not recorded which). These receptors all stem from a woman in her thirties or forties who had recovered from COVID-19.

This CDR3 reads CASSPLSGPQHF. In DNA, the CDR3 is TGTGCCAGCAGTCCTCTGTCGGGGCCCCAGCATTTT. V is TRBV27 and J is TRBJ1-5; D uncertain. Germline V gives CDR1 MNHEY, CDR2 SMNVEV (reference sequence). This CDR3 spans 12 amino acids. Trimming pared 5 bases from V and 9 bases from J, leaving 11 bases between.

This clone has a single count. The chain combines TRBV6-5 with TRBJ1-1, with D uncertain. Trimming took off 6 bases at V and 0 bases at J, with 14 bases between the two ends. CDR1 and CDR2 (germline): MNHEY, SVGAGI. There are 15 residues in the CDR3. DNA of the CDR3: TGTGCCAGCAGACCTTCTGGGCTCCTGAACACTGAAGCTTTCTTT. Protein product: CASRPSGLLNTEAFF.

This clone was seen once. The rearrangement links TRBV6-2 or TRBV6-3 to TRBJ2-5; perhaps TRBD2 as D (5 bases). V lost 4 bases to trimming and J lost 6 bases, with 9 bases between them. The length of the CDR3 is 12 residues. Germline V gene data show CDR1 as MNHEY and CDR2 as SVGEGT. Here the CDR3 DNA reads TGTGCCAGCAGTTCGGGATTACAGACCCAGTACTTC. Amino acids: CASSSGLQTQYF.

A remark on this clone: A read error may produce the germline difference seen at one junction end. The gene calls are TRBV2 and TRBJ1-2, with TRBD1 identical over 7 bases. CDR3 length equals 15 residues. The germline V gene encodes CDR1 SNHLY and CDR2 FYNNEI. CDR3 loop: CASSEGTAITYGYTF. As DNA, the CDR3 is TGTGCCAGCAGCGAAGGGACAGCCATTACCTATGGCTACACCTTC.

V and J are TRBV2 and TRBJ1-5; D call uncertain. The germline gives CDR1 SNHLY, CDR2 FYNNEI. This CDR3 is 12 amino acids long. V was shortened by 2 bases and J by 6 bases, with 5 bases between the two germline ends. This CDR3 reads CASSEPGQPQHF. For the CDR3, the DNA is TGTGCCAGCAGTGAACCGGGTCAGCCCCAGCATTTT.